These 20 T cell receptor beta chains were sequenced from one sample in a study of glioma-infiltrating T cells after dendritic cell vaccination. Generated by immunoSEQ multiplex PCR, the TCRdb table keeps only in-frame clones and is missing some. The sample yields roughly 41,000 clones, just under 85% seen once. Material: blood, obtained before dendritic cell vaccination. Source of these receptors: a human donor with glioblastoma.

The rearrangement joins TRBV5-1 to TRBJ2-3; D remains ambiguous. V lost 4 bases, J lost 4 bases, and 19 bases lay in between. Per the germline V gene, CDR1 is SGHRS and CDR2 is YFSETQ. The CDR3 covers 16 residues. The CDR3 coding sequence is TGCGCCAGCAGCACCGACATTATCCGAGTAGCAGATACGCAGTATTTT. Its protein product is CASSTDIIRVADTQYF.

This clone was seen only once. This chain links TRBV19 with TRBJ2-7, with TRBD1 matching 11 bases. The junction had 11 bases not matched to a gene; V was cut back by 11 bases and J by 5 bases. CDR3 length: 14 amino acids. Looked up from germline, CDR1 is LNHDA and CDR2 is SQIVND (reference sequence). The CDR3 bases are TGTGCCTCCGACCTGGGGACAGGGGGGAACGAGCAGTACTTC. Protein: CASDLGTGGNEQYF.

In nucleotides, the CDR3 is TGCGCCAGCAGCCAAAGGGCGGGAAACACTGAAGCTTTCTTT. Translating gives CASSQRAGNTEAFF. This rearrangement joins TRBV4-3 to TRBJ1-1; the D is unclear. The V end lost 2 bases, the J end lost 2 bases, and 9 bases lay between the germline ends. The CDR3 has 14 residues. CDR1 is LGHNA, CDR2 YSLEER, per germline.

The chain joins TRBV7-2 to TRBJ2-3, with D possibly being TRBD1 (6 bases). The germline gives CDR1 SGHTA, CDR2 FQGNSA. Trimming shortened V by 6 bases and J by 2 bases, and 18 bases separated the two germline ends. The length of the CDR3 is 16 residues. DNA for the CDR3: TGTGCCAGCAGGCATGGGCAGGGGCGACCCACAGATACGCAGTATTTT. This sequence encodes CASRHGQGRPTDTQYF.

This clone was seen only once. The chain links TRBV19 to TRBJ2-5, with 7 positions matching TRBD1. V was clipped by 3 bases and J by 7 bases; unmatched bases: 14. Germline values: CDR1 LNHDA, CDR2 SQIVND (reference sequence). This CDR3 has 16 amino acids. The chain's CDR3 is CASSISQTGSKGTQYF. Written as DNA, the CDR3 is TGTGCCAGTAGTATTTCCCAGACAGGGAGTAAAGGGACCCAGTACTTC.

V is TRBV4-2 and J is TRBJ1-3; D possibly corresponds to TRBD1 (5 bases). The CDR3 loop spans 17 amino acids. V lost 4 bases and J 0 bases, leaving 16 bases between the germline ends. Germline assignment: CDR1 LGHNA and CDR2 YNFKEQ. CDR3: CASSPIGGFYSGNTIYF. The CDR3, as DNA: TGTGCCAGCAGCCCCATCGGGGGGTTTTACTCTGGAAACACCATATATTTT.

The rearrangement uses TRBV7-2 and TRBJ2-5; TRBD2 matches at 9 bases. The CDR3 consists of 14 residues. The V segment lost 4 bases and the J segment 4 bases; nucleotides outside the gene matches: 4. Germline assignment: CDR1 SGHTA and CDR2 FQGNSA. CDR3 loop: CASSSGLAGETQYF. The CDR3 DNA is TGTGCCAGCAGCTCGGGACTAGCCGGAGAGACCCAGTACTTC.

This sequence joins TRBV5-1 and TRBJ2-5; 7 nucleotides match TRBD2. The CDR3 consists of 15 residues. With 0 bases clipped from V and 0 bases from J, the junction kept 2 bases outside the gene matches. Germline V lookup: CDR1 SGHRS, CDR2 YFSETQ. In DNA, the CDR3 is TGCGCCAGCAGCTTGGACCGGGGGGACCAAGAGACCCAGTACTTC. Protein sequence: CASSLDRGDQETQYF.

The chain recombines TRBV6-4 with TRBJ1-6, with TRBD1 identical over 7 bases. Losses at the gene ends were 6 bases for V and 7 bases for J; bases not matched to a gene: 12. The CDR3 loop spans 16 amino acids. The germline CDR1 and CDR2 sequences are MRHNA and SNTAGT. The CDR3 is CASRERQGLVNSPLHF. DNA for the CDR3: TGTGCCAGCAGGGAAAGACAGGGTCTCGTCAATTCACCCCTCCACTTT.

The chain recombines TRBV7-2 with TRBJ1-5, with 7 bases identical to TRBD1. With V trimmed by 5 bases and J by 4 bases, 11 bases remained unmatched. There are 16 residues in the CDR3. The germline V gene has CDR1 SGHTA and CDR2 FQGNSA. The CDR3: CASSPYRGGSNQPQHF. CDR3 nucleotide sequence: TGTGCCAGCAGCCCCTACAGGGGTGGTAGTAATCAGCCCCAGCATTTT.

The CDR3 sequence: CAWSRGANQPQHF. DNA of the CDR3: TGTGCCTGGAGTCGGGGGGCCAATCAGCCCCAGCATTTT. The V call is TRBV30, the J call TRBJ1-5, with D tentatively TRBD1 (6 bases). Germline V gives CDR1 GTSNPN, CDR2 SVGIG (reference sequence). This CDR3 is built from 13 residues. Trimming left V 2 bases short and J 3 bases short, with 8 bases between.

A note on this clone: Its ends do not fully match the called genes, so a read error is possible. The chain combines TRBV11-2 with TRBJ1-3; D is undetermined. Germline loops: CDR1 SGHAT, CDR2 FQNNGV. The CDR3 is 12 residues long. CDR3 nucleotide sequence: TGTGCCAGCAGCGAAAGGGCGGGTGTAACTTCGTTT. Translating gives CASSERAGVTSF.

In this sample, this clone turned up a few times. The chain recombines TRBV11-2 with TRBJ1-6, with a weak D call TRBD1 (6 bases). The CDR3 has 15 residues. The germline V gene encodes CDR1 SGHAT and CDR2 FQNNGV. Trimming removed 3 bases from V and 10 bases from J, with 16 bases in between. The CDR3 DNA reads TGTGCCAGCAGCTTTCCGCAGGGGAGAGGGTCACCCCTCCACTTT. The encoded protein is CASSFPQGRGSPLHF.

The chain combines TRBV11-2 with TRBJ2-1; the D gene is possibly TRBD1 (7 bases). The CDR3 consists of 17 residues. Germline V gene lookup returns CDR1 SGHAT and CDR2 FQNNGV. V was shortened by 2 bases and J by 10 bases, with 24 bases between the two germline ends. CDR3 nucleotide sequence: TGTGCCAGCAGCTTAATGGTCGGGGGACAGTTAAAAGTGGAGCAGTTCTTC. It encodes CASSLMVGGQLKVEQFF.

The chain has TRBV11-2 and TRBJ2-7; D perhaps matches TRBD1 (6 bases). V was shortened by 5 bases and J by 0 bases, with 14 bases between the two germline ends. From germline, CDR1 is SGHAT and CDR2 FQNNGV. There are 15 residues in the CDR3. The CDR3, as DNA: TGTGCCAGCAGCGCCTTCGACAGGAGCTCCTACGAGCAGTACTTC. This codes for CASSAFDRSSYEQYF.

The gene calls are TRBV6-1 and TRBJ2-7, with 8 bases identical to TRBD1. The CDR3 is 13 residues long. J was trimmed by 2 bases and V by 8 bases; bases with no gene match: 5. CDR1 is MNHNS and CDR2 is SASEGT in the germline V gene. CDR3 DNA sequence: TGTGCCAGCGAACCGGGACAGGCCTACGAGCAGTACTTC. It translates to CASEPGQAYEQYF.

This chain connects TRBV15 to TRBJ1-1, with 10 bases matching TRBD1. The length of the CDR3 is 16 residues. V gave up 2 bases and J gave up 5 bases; unmatched junction bases: 8. Germline V gives CDR1 LNHNV, CDR2 YYDKDF (reference sequence). This CDR3 reads CATSRSRRTGGTEAFF. The CDR3, as DNA: TGTGCCACCAGCAGATCTCGCAGGACAGGGGGAACTGAAGCTTTCTTT.

The chain carries TRBV10-3 and TRBJ2-3, with 11 nucleotides matching TRBD2. V trimming: 5 bases; J trimming: 4 bases; junction bases outside the gene matches: 8. The CDR3 sequence is 16 residues long. Germline V gene lookup returns CDR1 ENHRY and CDR2 SYGVKD. CDR3 protein: CAISMTSGASADTQYF. CDR3 in DNA: TGTGCCATCAGTATGACTAGCGGGGCGTCGGCAGATACGCAGTATTTT.

V and J are TRBV30 and TRBJ2-5; 10 bases map to TRBD2. The CDR3 is 17 residues long. The V segment lost 3 bases and the J segment 1 base; nucleotides outside the gene matches: 11. Germline CDR1 GTSNPN, CDR2 SVGIG (reference sequence). The CDR3 DNA reads as TGTGCCTGGAGGGGCTTCACTAGCGGGGTGTCCCAAGAGACCCAGTACTTC. Translation gives CAWRGFTSGVSQETQYF.

This clone was observed a single time. The V and J genes are TRBV11-3 and TRBJ2-2; TRBD2 is a possible D gene (6 bases). The CDR3 has 15 amino acids. V was pared by 4 bases and J by 4 bases, with 13 bases between. Germline CDR1 reads SGHNT; CDR2 reads YENEEA. The CDR3 here is CASSSGGLFTGELFF. CDR3 coding DNA: TGTGCCAGCAGCTCCGGGGGATTATTCACCGGGGAGCTGTTTTTT.